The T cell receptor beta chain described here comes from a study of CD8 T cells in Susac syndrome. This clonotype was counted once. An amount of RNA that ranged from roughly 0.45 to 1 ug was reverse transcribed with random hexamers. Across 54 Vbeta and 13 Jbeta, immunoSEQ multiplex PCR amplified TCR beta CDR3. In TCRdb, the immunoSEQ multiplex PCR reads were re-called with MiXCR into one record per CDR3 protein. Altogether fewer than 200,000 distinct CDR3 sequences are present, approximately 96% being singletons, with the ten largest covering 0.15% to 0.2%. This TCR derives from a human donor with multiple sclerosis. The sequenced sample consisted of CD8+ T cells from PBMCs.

CDR3 region: CATSRDQRGQETQYF. The CDR3 coding sequence is TGTGCCACCAGCAGAGATCAGCGGGGCCAAGAGACCCAGTACTTC. The rearrangement joins TRBV15 to TRBJ2-5; TRBD2 agrees at 7 bases. Germline V gene data show CDR1 as LNHNV and CDR2 as YYDKDF (reference sequence). Losses at the gene ends were 0 bases for V and 1 base for J; bases not matched to a gene: 2. The CDR3 extends over 15 amino acids.